Below, one T cell receptor (beta chain) is given with its context. Its antigen is unknown. An end of the junction does not agree with germline; a read error may underlie this. This entry comes from a study of blood T cells in healthy people across ages. Study-wide results and caveats: Measured against age, TCR beta diversity per million T cells decreased in a roughly linear manner.

This CDR3 spans 14 amino acids. Germline values: CDR1 SGHTA, CDR2 FQGNSA. The use of a sample-barcoded 5' primer and a J-beta primer mix characterized a second PCR of roughly 6 to 11 cycles. Each cDNA molecule carried a tag from a template-switch adaptor that contained 12 random nucleotides. In TCRdb, the 5' RACE reads were re-called with MiXCR into one record per CDR3 protein. The sample has fewer than 750,000 distinct CDR3 sequences; 45% to 55% are singletons. V gene TRBV7-2 combines with J gene TRBJ2-7; 9 nucleotides agree with TRBD1. This clonotype was sampled from a man at least 80 years old in good health. Sequencing was performed on blood. The CDR3 loop is CASSSGQGKYGQYF. Written as DNA, the CDR3 is TGTGCCAGCAGCTCGGGACAGGGAAAGTACGGGCAGTACTTC.